This T cell receptor beta chain is drawn from a study of somatic mutations in cytotoxic T cells in rheumatoid arthritis. Study as a whole: Several of the V beta antibody-stained T-cell populations were flow-sorted at nearly 100% purity; V beta1+ cells were among them and were sequenced for TCRB. The study's findings and limits: Unlike healthy controls, rheumatoid arthritis patients had CD8+ clonality that increased with age. Clonality of CD8+ T cells, which was compared between rheumatoid arthritis patients and age-matched healthy controls, did not differ significantly.

Sequencing used immunoSEQ multiplex PCR; TCRdb keeps in-frame clones, though not all of them. Altogether under 25,000 clones are present, roughly 85% being singletons, with the ten largest covering approximately 6.3%. The V gene lost 6 bases and the J gene lost 4 bases, with 9 bases spanning the gap. The CDR3 contains 13 residues. Germline CDR1 and CDR2: SGHVS and FNYEAQ. CD4+ cells and CD8+ cells were each obtained through positive magnetic bead selection, and their purity was assessed by flow cytometry. Concerning this clone: The antigen remains unidentified.

The gene calls are TRBV7-6 and TRBJ2-2; D unresolved. Sequenced sample: CD8+ T cells sorted from blood. This sequence originates from a woman aged 40 to 55 with rheumatoid arthritis. The CDR3 DNA sequence: TGTGCCAGCAGACCAGACATCACCGGGGAGCTGTTTTTT. It is translated as CASRPDITGELFF.